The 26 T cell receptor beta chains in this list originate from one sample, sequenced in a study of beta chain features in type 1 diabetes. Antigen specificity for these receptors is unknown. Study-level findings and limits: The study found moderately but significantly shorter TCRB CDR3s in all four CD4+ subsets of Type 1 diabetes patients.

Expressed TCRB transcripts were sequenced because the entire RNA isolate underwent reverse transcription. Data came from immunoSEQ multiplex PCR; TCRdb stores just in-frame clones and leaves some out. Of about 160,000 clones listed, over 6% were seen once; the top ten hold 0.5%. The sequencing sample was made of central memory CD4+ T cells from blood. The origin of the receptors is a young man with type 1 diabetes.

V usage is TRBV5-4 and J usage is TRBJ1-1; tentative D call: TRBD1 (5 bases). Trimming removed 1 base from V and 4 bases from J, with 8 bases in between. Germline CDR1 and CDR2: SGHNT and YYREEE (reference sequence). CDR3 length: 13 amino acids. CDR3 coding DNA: TGTGCCAGCAGCTTGCGCGGGGGCACTGAAGCTTTCTTT. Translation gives CASSLRGGTEAFF.

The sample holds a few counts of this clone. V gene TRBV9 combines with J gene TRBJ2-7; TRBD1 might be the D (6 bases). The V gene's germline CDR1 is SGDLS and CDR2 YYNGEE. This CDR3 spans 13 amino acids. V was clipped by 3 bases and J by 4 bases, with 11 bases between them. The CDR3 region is CASSEGVDYEQYF. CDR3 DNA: TGTGCCAGCAGCGAGGGGGTAGATTACGAGCAGTACTTC.

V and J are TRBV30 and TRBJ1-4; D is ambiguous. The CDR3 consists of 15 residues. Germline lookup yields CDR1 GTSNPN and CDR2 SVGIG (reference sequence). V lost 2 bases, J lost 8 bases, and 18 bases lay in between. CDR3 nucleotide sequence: TGTGCCTGGAGTATGGGAGGGAGCGGGGTAGAAAAACTGTTTTTT. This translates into CAWSMGGSGVEKLFF.

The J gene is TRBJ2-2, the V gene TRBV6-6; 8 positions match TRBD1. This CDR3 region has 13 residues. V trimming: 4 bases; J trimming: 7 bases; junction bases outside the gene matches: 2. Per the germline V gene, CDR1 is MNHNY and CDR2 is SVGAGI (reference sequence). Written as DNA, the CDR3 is TGTGCCAGCAGTTTTACAGGGGGCGGGGAGCTGTTTTTT. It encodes CASSFTGGGELFF.

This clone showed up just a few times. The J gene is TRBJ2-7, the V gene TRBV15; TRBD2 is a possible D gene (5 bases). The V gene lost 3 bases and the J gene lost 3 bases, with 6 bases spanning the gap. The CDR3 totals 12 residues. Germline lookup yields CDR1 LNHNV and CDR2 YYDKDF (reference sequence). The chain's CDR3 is CATSRGDYEQYF. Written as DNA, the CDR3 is TGTGCCACCAGCAGGGGAGACTACGAGCAGTACTTC.

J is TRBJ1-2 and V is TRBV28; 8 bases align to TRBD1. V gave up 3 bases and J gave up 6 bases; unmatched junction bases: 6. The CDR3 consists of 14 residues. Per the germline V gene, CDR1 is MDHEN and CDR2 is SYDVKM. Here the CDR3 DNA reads TGTGCCAGCAGTTTGGCAGGGGGCAGCAATGGCTACACCTTC. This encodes CASSLAGGSNGYTF.

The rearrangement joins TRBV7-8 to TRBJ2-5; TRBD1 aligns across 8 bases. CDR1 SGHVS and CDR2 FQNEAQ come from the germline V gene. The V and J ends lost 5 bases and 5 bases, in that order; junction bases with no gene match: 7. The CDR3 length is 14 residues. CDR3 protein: CASSGRQGRETQYF. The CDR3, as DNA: TGTGCCAGCAGCGGCAGACAGGGGAGGGAGACCCAGTACTTC.

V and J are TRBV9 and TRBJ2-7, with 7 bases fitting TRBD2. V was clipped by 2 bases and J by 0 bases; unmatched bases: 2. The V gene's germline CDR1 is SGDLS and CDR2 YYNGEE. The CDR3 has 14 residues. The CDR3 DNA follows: TGTGCCAGCAGCGTTAGCGGGCTCTCCTACGAGCAGTACTTC. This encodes CASSVSGLSYEQYF.

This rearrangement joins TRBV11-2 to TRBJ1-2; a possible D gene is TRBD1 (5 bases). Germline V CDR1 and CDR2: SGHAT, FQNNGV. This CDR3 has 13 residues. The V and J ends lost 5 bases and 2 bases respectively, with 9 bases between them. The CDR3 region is CASSQGWNYGYTF. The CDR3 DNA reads TGTGCCAGCAGCCAGGGATGGAACTATGGCTACACCTTC.

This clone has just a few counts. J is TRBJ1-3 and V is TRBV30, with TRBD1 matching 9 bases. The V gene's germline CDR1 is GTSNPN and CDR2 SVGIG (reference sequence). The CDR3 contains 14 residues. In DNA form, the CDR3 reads TGTGCTCGGACAGGGGCATCCTCTGGAAACACCATATATTTT. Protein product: CARTGASSGNTIYF.

DNA for the CDR3: TGTGCCAGCAGCGTAGAGGCTAGTTGGGACAATGAGCAGTTCTTC. Translated, it gives CASSVEASWDNEQFF. The rearrangement joins TRBV9 to TRBJ2-1, with D hard to call. V was pared by 0 bases and J by 5 bases, with 12 bases between. Germline CDR1 and CDR2: SGDLS and YYNGEE. The CDR3 extends over 15 amino acids. Drawing the rest from reference TRBV9 and TRBJ2-1, the complete variable domain is DSGVTQTPKHLITATGQRVTLRCSPRSGDLSVYWYQQSLDQGLQFLIQYYNGEERAKGNILERFSAQQFPDLHSELNLSSLELGDSALYFCASSVEASWDNEQFFGPGTRLTVL.

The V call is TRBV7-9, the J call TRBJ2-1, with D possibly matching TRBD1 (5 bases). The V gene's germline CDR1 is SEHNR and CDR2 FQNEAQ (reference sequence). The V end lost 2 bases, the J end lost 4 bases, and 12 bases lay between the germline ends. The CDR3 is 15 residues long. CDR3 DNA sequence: TGTGCCAGCAGCTTATACAGGTTGGGGTACAATGAGCAGTTCTTC. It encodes CASSLYRLGYNEQFF.

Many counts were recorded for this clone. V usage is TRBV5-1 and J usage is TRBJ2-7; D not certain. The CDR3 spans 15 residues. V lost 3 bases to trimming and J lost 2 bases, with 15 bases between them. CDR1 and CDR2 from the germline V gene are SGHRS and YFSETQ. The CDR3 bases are TGCGCCAGCAGCTATGGAACTGCGGTCCCCTACGAGCAGTACTTC. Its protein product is CASSYGTAVPYEQYF.

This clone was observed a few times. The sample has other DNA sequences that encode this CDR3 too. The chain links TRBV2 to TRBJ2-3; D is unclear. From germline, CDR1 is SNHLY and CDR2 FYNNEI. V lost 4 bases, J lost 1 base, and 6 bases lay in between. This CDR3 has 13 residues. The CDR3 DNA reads TGTGCCAGCAGTGGGCAGGGCACAGATACGCAGTATTTT. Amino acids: CASSGQGTDTQYF.

CDR3 protein: CASNPGAVSTDTQYF. For the CDR3, the DNA is TGTGCCAGCAATCCTGGGGCCGTAAGCACAGATACGCAGTATTTT. J is TRBJ2-3 and V is TRBV6-5; perhaps TRBD1 as D (5 bases). V lost 7 bases and J 0 bases, leaving 14 bases between the germline ends. The CDR3 runs 15 residues. In germline, CDR1 is MNHEY, CDR2 SVGAGI.

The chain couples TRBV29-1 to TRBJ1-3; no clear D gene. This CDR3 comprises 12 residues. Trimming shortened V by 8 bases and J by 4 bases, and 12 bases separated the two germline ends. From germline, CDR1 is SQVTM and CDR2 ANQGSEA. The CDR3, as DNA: TGCAGCTTTTCGAGCCAAGGAAACACCATATATTTT. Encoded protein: CSFSSQGNTIYF.

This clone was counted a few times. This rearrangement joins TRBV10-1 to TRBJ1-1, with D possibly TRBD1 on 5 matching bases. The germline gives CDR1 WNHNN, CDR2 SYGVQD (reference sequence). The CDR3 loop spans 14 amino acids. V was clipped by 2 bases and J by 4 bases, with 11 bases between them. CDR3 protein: CASSEEGDPTEAFF. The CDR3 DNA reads TGCGCCAGCAGTGAGGAAGGGGATCCCACTGAAGCTTTCTTT.

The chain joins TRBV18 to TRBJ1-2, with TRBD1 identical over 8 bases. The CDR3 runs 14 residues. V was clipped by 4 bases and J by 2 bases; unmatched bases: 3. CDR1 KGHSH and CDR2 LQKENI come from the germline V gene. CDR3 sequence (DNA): TGTGCCAGCTCACGGGACAGGCGGAACTATGGCTACACCTTC. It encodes CASSRDRRNYGYTF. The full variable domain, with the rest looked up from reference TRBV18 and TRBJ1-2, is NAGVMQNPRHLVRRRGQEARLRCSPMKGHSHVYWYRQLPEEGLKFMVYLQKENIIDESGMPKERFSAEFPKEGPSILRIQQVVRGDSAAYFCASSRDRRNYGYTFGSGTRLTVV.

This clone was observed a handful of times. CDR3 in amino acids: CASSQEPGTSGTYEQYF. The CDR3 DNA reads as TGCGCCAGCAGCCAAGAGCCCGGGACTAGCGGAACCTACGAGCAGTACTTC. V usage is TRBV4-1 and J usage is TRBJ2-7, with 11 positions matching TRBD2. V trimming: 0 bases; J trimming: 2 bases; junction bases outside the gene matches: 6. This CDR3 is 17 amino acids long. The germline CDR1 and CDR2 sequences are MGHRA and YSYEKL.

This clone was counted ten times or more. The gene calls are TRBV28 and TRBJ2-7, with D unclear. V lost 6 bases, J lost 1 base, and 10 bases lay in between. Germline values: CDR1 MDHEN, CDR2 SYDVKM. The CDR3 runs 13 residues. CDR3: CASSRAPSYEQYF. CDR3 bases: TGTGCCAGCAGCCGAGCTCCATCCTACGAGCAGTACTTC. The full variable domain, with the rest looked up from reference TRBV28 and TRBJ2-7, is DVKVTQSSRYLVKRTGEKVFLECVQDMDHENMFWYRQDPGLGLRLIYFSYDVKMKEKGDIPEGYSVSREKKERFSLILESASTNQTSMYLCASSRAPSYEQYFGPGTRLTVT.

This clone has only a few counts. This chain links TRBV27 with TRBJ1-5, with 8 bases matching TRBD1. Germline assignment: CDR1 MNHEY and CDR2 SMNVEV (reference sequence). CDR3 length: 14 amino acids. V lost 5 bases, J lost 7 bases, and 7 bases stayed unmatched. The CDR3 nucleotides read TGTGCCAGCAGTGCGGGACAGGAAAGGCAGCCCCAGCATTTT. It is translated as CASSAGQERQPQHF.

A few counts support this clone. The CDR3: CASNSRGLETQYF. The CDR3 DNA reads as TGTGCCAGCAATAGTAGGGGGTTGGAGACCCAGTACTTC. V and J are TRBV6-1 and TRBJ2-5; possible D gene TRBD1, 6 bases. V was shortened by 7 bases and J by 5 bases, with 14 bases between the two germline ends. This CDR3 comprises 13 residues. Germline CDR1 and CDR2: MNHNS and SASEGT.

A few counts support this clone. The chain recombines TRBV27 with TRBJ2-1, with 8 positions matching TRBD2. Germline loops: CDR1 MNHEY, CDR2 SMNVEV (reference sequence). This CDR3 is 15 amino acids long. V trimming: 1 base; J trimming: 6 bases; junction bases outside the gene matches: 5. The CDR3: CASSLFTGRVNEQFF. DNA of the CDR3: TGTGCCAGCAGTTTATTTACCGGGAGGGTCAATGAGCAGTTCTTC.

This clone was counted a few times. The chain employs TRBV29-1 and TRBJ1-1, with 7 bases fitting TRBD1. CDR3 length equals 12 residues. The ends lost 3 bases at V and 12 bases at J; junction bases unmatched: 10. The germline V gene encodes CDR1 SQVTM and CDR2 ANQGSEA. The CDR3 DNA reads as TGCAGCGTTGATCTCGGACAGGTTAAAACTTTCTTT. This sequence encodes CSVDLGQVKTFF.

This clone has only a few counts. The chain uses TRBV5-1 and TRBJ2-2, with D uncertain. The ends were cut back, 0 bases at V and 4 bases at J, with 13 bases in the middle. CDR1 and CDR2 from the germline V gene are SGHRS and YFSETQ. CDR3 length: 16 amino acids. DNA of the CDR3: TGCGCCAGCAGCTTGGATAGTAGTACTTCCACCGGGGAGCTGTTTTTT. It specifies CASSLDSSTSTGELFF. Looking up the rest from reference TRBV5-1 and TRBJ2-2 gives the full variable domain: KAGVTQTPRYLIKTRGQQVTLSCSPISGHRSVSWYQQTPGQGLQFLFEYFSETQRNKGNFPGRFSGRQFSNSRSEMNVSTLELGDSALYLCASSLDSSTSTGELFFGEGSRLTVL.

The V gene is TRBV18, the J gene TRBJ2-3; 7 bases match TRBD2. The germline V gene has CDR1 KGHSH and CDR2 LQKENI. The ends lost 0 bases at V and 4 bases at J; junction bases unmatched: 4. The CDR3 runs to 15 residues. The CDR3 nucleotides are TGTGCCAGCTCACCACCGGCGGGAGCGGCAGATACGCAGTATTTT. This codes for CASSPPAGAADTQYF. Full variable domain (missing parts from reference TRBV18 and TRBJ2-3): NAGVMQNPRHLVRRRGQEARLRCSPMKGHSHVYWYRQLPEEGLKFMVYLQKENIIDESGMPKERFSAEFPKEGPSILRIQQVVRGDSAAYFCASSPPAGAADTQYFGPGTRLTVL.